Below, 20 T cell receptor beta chains from the same sample are listed, as sequenced in a study of CD8+ T cells in alopecia areata. As the sequencing template, cDNA was produced by extracting RNA and reverse transcribing it. Profiled with immunoSEQ multiplex PCR; TCRdb holds only in-frame clones, not every one. The data contain about 150,000 clones, around 62% of them singletons. The sequenced sample consisted of CD8+ T cells sorted from blood. The receptors stem from a human donor in good health.

The chain carries TRBV15 and TRBJ2-5, with D perhaps matching TRBD2 (6 bases). V lost 1 base, J lost 3 bases, and 9 bases lay in between. Germline CDR1 LNHNV, CDR2 YYDKDF (reference sequence). The CDR3 extends over 14 amino acids. As DNA, the CDR3 is TGTGCCACCAGCAGAGTCGGGAGCAAAGAGACCCAGTACTTC. Translating gives CATSRVGSKETQYF.

The chain uses TRBV7-6 and TRBJ2-7; the match to TRBD2 covers 10 bases. In germline, CDR1 is SGHVS, CDR2 FNYEAQ. This CDR3 contains 19 residues. Trimming cost V 5 bases and J 3 bases; bases outside gene matches: 19. The CDR3 protein is CASSPQERLAGRRGYEQYF. DNA of the CDR3: TGTGCCAGCAGCCCACAGGAAAGACTAGCGGGTCGTCGTGGCTACGAGCAGTACTTC.

This clone appeared a few times. The chain employs TRBV7-9 and TRBJ2-1; 10 nucleotides align to TRBD2. With 1 base clipped from V and 7 bases from J, the junction kept 4 bases outside the gene matches. CDR1 is SEHNR, CDR2 FQNEAQ, per germline (reference sequence). The CDR3 consists of 15 residues. The CDR3 protein is CASSLVPSGRNEQFF. CDR3 sequence (DNA): TGTGCCAGCAGCTTAGTACCTAGCGGGAGAAATGAGCAGTTCTTC.

The V gene is TRBV15, the J gene TRBJ1-2; 7 positions agree with TRBD1. Germline-derived CDR1 and CDR2 are LNHNV and YYDKDF (reference sequence). V lost 5 bases, J lost 6 bases, and 6 bases stayed unmatched. This CDR3 is built from 13 residues. CDR3 sequence: CATSATGANGYTF. The CDR3 region has the DNA TGTGCCACCAGCGCCACAGGGGCAAATGGCTACACCTTC.

The V and J genes are TRBV11-2 and TRBJ2-5; 7 nucleotides match TRBD1. CDR1 and CDR2 (germline): SGHAT, FQNNGV. V lost 5 bases, J lost 8 bases, and 14 bases stayed unmatched. The CDR3 consists of 15 residues. The CDR3 coding sequence is TGTGCCAGCAGCCACACCGGGACAGAGGGGGCCACCCAGTACTTC. This sequence encodes CASSHTGTEGATQYF.

This clone was observed a few times. The genes are TRBV4-1 and TRBJ2-7; perhaps D is TRBD1 or TRBD2 (5 bases each). The length of the CDR3 is 15 residues. Germline values: CDR1 MGHRA, CDR2 YSYEKL. The V end was cut by 1 base, the J end by 1 base, with 11 bases between. The CDR3 sequence is CASSQVGPFSYEQYF. The CDR3 DNA follows: TGCGCCAGCAGCCAAGTGGGACCGTTTTCCTACGAGCAGTACTTC.

The V call is TRBV9, the J call TRBJ2-5; the D call may be TRBD1 or TRBD2 (6 bases each). CDR1 and CDR2 from the germline V gene are SGDLS and YYNGEE. The CDR3 is 13 residues long. Trimming took off 4 bases at V and 4 bases at J, with 11 bases between the two ends. Here the CDR3 DNA reads TGTGCCAGCAGCCCCGGAGGGGGAGAGACCCAGTACTTC. Amino acid sequence: CASSPGGGETQYF.

The chain is built from TRBV25-1 and TRBJ2-2; no clear D gene. The V gene lost 4 bases and the J gene lost 6 bases, with 3 bases spanning the gap. CDR1 and CDR2 (germline): MGHDK, SYGVNS. CDR3 length: 11 residues. As DNA, the CDR3 is TGTGCCAGCAGTGGAGCCGGGGAGCTGTTTTTT. Amino acid sequence: CASSGAGELFF.

This clone was seen a single time. This chain links TRBV7-9 with TRBJ1-5, with unresolved D. The CDR3 is 12 amino acids. Germline loops: CDR1 SEHNR, CDR2 FQNEAQ (reference sequence). V lost 5 bases to trimming and J lost 1 base, with 3 bases between them. The CDR3 region has the DNA TGTGCCAGCAGCGACAGCAATCAGCCCCAGCATTTT. It is translated as CASSDSNQPQHF.

This clone was observed a handful of times. The CDR3 loop reads CASSLTEINTEAFF. In DNA form, the CDR3 reads TGCGCCAGCAGCTTGACGGAGATAAACACTGAAGCTTTCTTT. The rearrangement links TRBV5-1 to TRBJ1-1, with D unclear. Germline assignment: CDR1 SGHRS and CDR2 YFSETQ. The CDR3 is made up of 14 amino acids. The V end lost 1 base, the J end lost 2 bases, and 9 bases lay between the germline ends.

This sequence joins TRBV5-6 and TRBJ1-5; the D is unclear. This CDR3 is built from 15 residues. The germline gives CDR1 SGHDT, CDR2 YYEEEE. V lost 4 bases and J lost 4, with 15 bases in between. For the CDR3, the DNA is TGTGCCAGCAGCCTTTGGACCAGAACAAATCAGCCCCAGCATTTT. Its protein is CASSLWTRTNQPQHF.

The genes are TRBV7-9 and TRBJ2-7; TRBD1 is a possible D gene (8 bases). V lost 5 bases to trimming and J lost 3 bases, with 17 bases between them. This CDR3 is built from 15 residues. Germline V gene lookup returns CDR1 SEHNR and CDR2 FQNEAQ (reference sequence). In nucleotides, the CDR3 is TGTGCCAGCAGCCACGGGGGGACAGGAGGCTACGAGCAGTACTTC. As protein: CASSHGGTGGYEQYF.

Only a few counts were recorded for this clone. The V call is TRBV2, the J call TRBJ1-5; 7 bases map to TRBD1. Unmatched junction bases numbered 10, after V lost 8 bases and J lost 0 bases. The V gene's germline CDR1 is SNHLY and CDR2 FYNNEI. This CDR3 has 16 residues. The CDR3 protein is CASGGDSRYSNQPQHF. The CDR3 DNA reads TGTGCCAGCGGGGGGGACAGCCGATATAGCAATCAGCCCCAGCATTTT. Full variable domain (missing parts from reference TRBV2 and TRBJ1-5): EPEVTQTPSHQVTQMGQEVILRCVPISNHLYFYWYRQILGQKVEFLVSFYNNEISEKSEIFDDQFSVERPDGSNFTLKIRSTKLEDSAMYFCASGGDSRYSNQPQHFGDGTRLSIL.

The rearrangement links TRBV10-3 to TRBJ2-5; 7 bases are a match to TRBD2. The CDR3 extends over 14 amino acids. Germline V gene lookup returns CDR1 ENHRY and CDR2 SYGVKD. Unmatched junction bases numbered 6, after V lost 3 bases and J lost 5 bases. The DNA of the CDR3 is TGTGCCATCAGTGACGAGCGGGACCGGGAGACCCAGTACTTC. It encodes CAISDERDRETQYF.

This clone was counted only a few times. V usage is TRBV29-1 and J usage is TRBJ1-2; perhaps TRBD1 as D (6 bases). V dropped 6 bases and J dropped 3 bases, with 14 bases sitting between them. The CDR3 runs to 13 residues. The germline V gene encodes CDR1 SQVTM and CDR2 ANQGSEA. The CDR3 DNA reads TGCAGCGTCCGCCGGAAGGGGGACTATGGCTACACCTTC. This gives the protein CSVRRKGDYGYTF.

This chain links TRBV29-1 with TRBJ2-2; no reliable D call. CDR3 length: 11 residues. Germline CDR1 reads SQVTM; CDR2 reads ANQGSEA. The germline V and J ends were trimmed by 3 bases and 7 bases, with 6 bases remaining between them. CDR3 protein: CSVERFGELFF. Here the CDR3 DNA reads TGCAGCGTTGAGAGGTTCGGGGAGCTGTTTTTT.

The chain employs TRBV7-9 and TRBJ2-5, with TRBD2 as a possible D gene (5 bases). Germline CDR1 and CDR2: SEHNR and FQNEAQ (reference sequence). This CDR3 is built from 13 residues. Trimming left V 5 bases short and J 3 bases short, with 10 bases between. The CDR3 nucleotides read TGTGCCAGCAGCCAACTAGAGGAAGAGACCCAGTACTTC. It codes for CASSQLEEETQYF.

The chain has TRBV7-9 and TRBJ2-3, with D unresolved. The CDR3 contains 13 residues. V was pared by 2 bases and J by 4 bases, with 7 bases between. CDR1 is SEHNR and CDR2 is FQNEAQ in the germline V gene (reference sequence). For the CDR3, the DNA is TGTGCCAGCAGCTTAAGTGGTCCAGATACGCAGTATTTT. Its protein product is CASSLSGPDTQYF.

The V and J genes are TRBV30 and TRBJ1-1; D not certain. Per the germline V gene, CDR1 is GTSNPN and CDR2 is SVGIG (reference sequence). V lost 0 bases and J lost 1, with 6 bases in between. This CDR3 is 13 amino acids long. CDR3 amino acids: CAWSVAGNTEAFF. DNA for the CDR3: TGTGCCTGGAGTGTAGCGGGGAACACTGAAGCTTTCTTT.

V is TRBV4-1 and J is TRBJ1-4, with no clear D. CDR1 and CDR2 (germline): MGHRA, YSYEKL. The V end lost 4 bases, the J end lost 0 bases, and 15 bases lay between the germline ends. The length of the CDR3 is 17 residues. CDR3: CASSLRLGLATNEKLFF. The CDR3 DNA is TGCGCCAGCAGCCTCCGACTAGGGCTCGCAACTAATGAAAAACTGTTTTTT.